This TCR beta chain stems from a study of blood T cell repertoires in COVID-19. Study-wide context: Samples taken during acute and convalescent COVID-19 were collected in the United States, Italy and Spain.

This clone has more than one count but fewer than ten. Sequencing was performed with immunoSEQ multiplex PCR; in TCRdb, only in-frame clones are kept and a portion is missing. Of around 110,000 clones listed, 84% were seen once; the top ten hold 3.9%. Trimming cost V 7 bases and J 6 bases, with 13 bases left between them. Germline values: CDR1 MDHEN, CDR2 SYDVKM. The CDR3 is 13 amino acids. The sequence was obtained from a woman aged 30 to 39 who had recovered from COVID-19. Sequenced sample: PBMCs or T cells enriched from blood (not recorded which). V usage is TRBV28 and J usage is TRBJ1-5; D remains unclear. The CDR3 region is CASNGRRFQPQHF. Here the CDR3 DNA reads TGTGCCAGCAATGGCAGGAGGTTTCAGCCCCAGCATTTT. Supplemented by reference TRBV28 and TRBJ1-5, the full variable domain reads DVKVTQSSRYLVKRTGEKVFLECVQDMDHENMFWYRQDPGLGLRLIYFSYDVKMKEKGDIPEGYSVSREKKERFSLILESASTNQTSMYLCASNGRRFQPQHFGDGTRLSIL.